The 7 T cell receptor beta chains given below trace back to one sample, sequenced in a study of blood T cell repertoires in COVID-19 (dated by TCRdb to 2018 to 2020). Libraries were built with the immunoSEQ multiplex PCR assay. The source is immuneACCESS, and TCRdb retained only in-frame sequences with V and J called. Part of the clones is not carried over; for the studies checked, unresolved V genes explain less than half of this, and the remainder is unexplained. The sample table shows 250,000 to 350,000 clones, and about 86% are seen once. 2.1% of the sample is held by the ten biggest clonotypes. Sequenced input: peripheral blood. Receptors originate from a woman in her 30s who had recovered from COVID-19.

This chain uses TRBV30 with TRBJ2-7; 11 positions agree with TRBD2. Germline V gene lookup returns CDR1 GTSNPN and CDR2 SVGIG (reference sequence). The J segment lost 7 bases and the V segment lost 7 bases, leaving 12 bases of the junction unmatched. This CDR3 contains 14 residues. The CDR3 protein is CASAGTSGFGEQYF. The CDR3 DNA follows: TGTGCCTCCGCCGGGACTAGCGGTTTCGGGGAGCAGTACTTC.

This chain connects TRBV3-1 (or the pseudogene TRBV3-2) to TRBJ2-5; no reliable D call. This CDR3 has 14 residues. The germline V and J ends were trimmed by 1 base and 5 bases, with 11 bases remaining between them. Germline CDR1 is LGHDT and CDR2 is YNNKEL (reference sequence). CDR3 DNA: TGTGCCAGCAGCCAAGGGGCCGTTCTGGAGACCCAGTACTTC. Encoded protein: CASSQGAVLETQYF.

The V gene is TRBV7-2, the J gene TRBJ1-2, with 10 bases matching TRBD1. V dropped 5 bases and J dropped 7; count of bases not matched to a gene: 7. The CDR3 has 14 residues. Germline values: CDR1 SGHTA, CDR2 FQGNSA. Here the CDR3 reads CASSPGTGDFGYTF. CDR3 bases: TGTGCCAGCAGCCCCGGGACAGGGGATTTTGGCTACACCTTC.

The rearrangement uses TRBV12-3 or TRBV12-4 and TRBJ2-7; 8 bases are shared with TRBD2. CDR3 size: 13 residues. V shed 2 bases and J 5 bases; nucleotides not matched to a gene: 2. In DNA, the CDR3 is TGTGCCAGCAGTTTATTAGCGGGAAACGAGCAGTACTTC. It yields the protein CASSLLAGNEQYF.

A few counts support this clone. The identical CDR3 is also encoded by other nucleotide sequences in the sample. The chain joins TRBV27 to TRBJ1-5; D possibly corresponds to TRBD1 (6 bases). There are 13 residues in the CDR3. V lost 5 bases to trimming and J lost 2 bases, with 7 bases between them. CDR1 MNHEY and CDR2 SMNVEV come from the germline V gene (reference sequence). CDR3 amino acids: CASSRQGNQPQHF. CDR3 DNA: TGTGCCAGCAGTAGACAGGGCAATCAGCCCCAGCATTTT.

This chain links TRBV19 with TRBJ1-2, with TRBD1 matching 9 bases. Germline V CDR1 and CDR2: LNHDA, SQIVND (reference sequence). The CDR3 has 17 residues. The ends lost 4 bases at V and 1 base at J; junction bases unmatched: 10. The CDR3 DNA sequence: TGTGCCAGTAGTACACTTCCGGGACAGGGAATTAACTATGGCTACACCTTC. It yields the protein CASSTLPGQGINYGYTF. The complete variable domain, with remaining parts taken from reference TRBV19 and TRBJ1-2, reads DGGITQSPKYLFRKEGQNVTLSCEQNLNHDAMYWYRQDPGQGLRLIYYSQIVNDFQKGDIAEGYSVSREKKESFPLTVTSAQKNPTAFYLCASSTLPGQGINYGYTFGSGTRLTVV.

The gene calls are TRBV12-3 or TRBV12-4 and TRBJ1-2, with D perhaps TRBD1 (5 bases). This CDR3 has 13 residues. V was shortened by 6 bases and J by 7 bases, with 15 bases between the two germline ends. As DNA, the CDR3 is TGTGCCAGCAGCTCCGGACACCGGCTTGGCTACACCTTC. Its protein product is CASSSGHRLGYTF.